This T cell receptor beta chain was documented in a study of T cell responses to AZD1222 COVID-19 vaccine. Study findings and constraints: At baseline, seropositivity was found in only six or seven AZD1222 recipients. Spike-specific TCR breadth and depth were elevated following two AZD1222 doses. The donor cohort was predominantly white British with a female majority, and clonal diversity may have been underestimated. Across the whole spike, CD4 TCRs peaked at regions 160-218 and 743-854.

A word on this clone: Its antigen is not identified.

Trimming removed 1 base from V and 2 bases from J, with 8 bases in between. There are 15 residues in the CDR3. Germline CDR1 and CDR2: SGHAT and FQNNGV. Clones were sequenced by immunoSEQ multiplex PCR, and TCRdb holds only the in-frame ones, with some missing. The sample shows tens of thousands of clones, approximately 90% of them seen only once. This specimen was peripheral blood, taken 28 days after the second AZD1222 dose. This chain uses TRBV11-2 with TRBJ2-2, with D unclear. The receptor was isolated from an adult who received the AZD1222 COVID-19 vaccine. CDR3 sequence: CASSLVQTNTGELFF. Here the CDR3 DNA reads TGTGCCAGCAGCTTAGTTCAAACAAACACCGGGGAGCTGTTTTTT.